Below, one T cell receptor beta chain is given with its context. What it binds is not known. These data belong to a study of post-analysis software for immune sequencing data. On the study more broadly: The patients showed relapsing-remitting, secondary progressive and progressive-relapsing multiple sclerosis courses. General study findings and limits: Samples from one preparation batch, clustered by F measure, grouped strongly together. Included in a set of five TRBV segments more frequent in patients than controls were TRBV5-6, TRBV5-1 and TRBV20-1.

Unique molecular identifiers had been added to the TCR beta cDNA libraries. MiXCR was run by TCRdb on the PCR reads, yielding one entry per CDR3 protein. This table has approximately 350,000 distinct CDR3 sequences, less than 35% appearing once. CDR3 length: 16 amino acids. Trimming removed 2 bases at V and 6 bases at J, with 20 bases between. Germline CDR1 and CDR2: SEHNR and FQNEAQ (reference sequence). The J gene is TRBJ2-7, the V gene TRBV7-9; perhaps TRBD1 as D (5 bases). Specimen: blood. This clonotype was sampled from a girl aged 5-17 years with multiple sclerosis. The DNA for the CDR3 is TGTGCCAGCAGCTTAAATGGGGCCACTTTCCCTTCCGAGCAGTACTTC. This sequence encodes CASSLNGATFPSEQYF. The entire variable domain, with the rest obtained from reference TRBV7-9 and TRBJ2-7, is as follows: DTGVSQNPRHKITKRGQNVTFRCDPISEHNRLYWYRQTLGQGPEFLTYFQNEAQLEKSRLLSDRFSAERPKGSFSTLEIQRTEQGDSAMYLCASSLNGATFPSEQYFGPGTRLTVT.